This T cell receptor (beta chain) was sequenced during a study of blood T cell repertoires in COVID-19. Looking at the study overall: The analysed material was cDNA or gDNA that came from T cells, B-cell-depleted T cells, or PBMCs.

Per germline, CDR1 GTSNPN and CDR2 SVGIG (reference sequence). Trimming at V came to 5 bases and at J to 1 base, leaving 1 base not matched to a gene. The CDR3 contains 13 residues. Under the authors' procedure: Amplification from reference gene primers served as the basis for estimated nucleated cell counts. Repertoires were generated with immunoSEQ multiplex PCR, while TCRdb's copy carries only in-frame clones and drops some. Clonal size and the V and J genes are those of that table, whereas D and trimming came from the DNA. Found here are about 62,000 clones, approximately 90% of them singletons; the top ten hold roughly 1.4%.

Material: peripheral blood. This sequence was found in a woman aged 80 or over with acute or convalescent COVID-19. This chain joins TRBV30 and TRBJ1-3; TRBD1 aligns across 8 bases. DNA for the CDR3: TGTGCCTGGGGGACAGGTTCTGGAAACACCATATATTTT. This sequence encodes CAWGTGSGNTIYF. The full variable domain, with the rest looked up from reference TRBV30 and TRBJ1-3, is SQTIHQWPATLVQPVGSPLSLECTVEGTSNPNLYWYRQAAGRGLQLLFYSVGIGQISSEVPQNLSASRPQDRQFILSSKKLLLSDSGFYLCAWGTGSGNTIYFGEGSWLTVV.